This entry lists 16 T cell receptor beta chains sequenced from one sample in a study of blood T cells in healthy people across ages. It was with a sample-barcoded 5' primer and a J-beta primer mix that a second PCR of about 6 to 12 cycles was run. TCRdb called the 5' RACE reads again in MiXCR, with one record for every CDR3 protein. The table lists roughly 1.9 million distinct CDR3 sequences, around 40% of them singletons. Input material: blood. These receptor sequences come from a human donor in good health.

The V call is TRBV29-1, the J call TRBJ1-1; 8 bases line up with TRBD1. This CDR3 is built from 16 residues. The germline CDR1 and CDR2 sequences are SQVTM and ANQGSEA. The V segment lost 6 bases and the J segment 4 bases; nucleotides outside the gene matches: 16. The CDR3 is CSVPGQGGVQGTEAFF. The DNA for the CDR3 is TGCAGCGTCCCCGGACAGGGCGGGGTTCAGGGCACTGAAGCTTTCTTT.

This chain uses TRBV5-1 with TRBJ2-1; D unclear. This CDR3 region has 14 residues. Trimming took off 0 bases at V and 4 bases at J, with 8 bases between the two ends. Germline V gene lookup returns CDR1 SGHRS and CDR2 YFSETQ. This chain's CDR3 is CASSLAVNYNEQFF. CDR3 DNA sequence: TGCGCCAGCAGCTTGGCGGTTAATTACAATGAGCAGTTCTTC. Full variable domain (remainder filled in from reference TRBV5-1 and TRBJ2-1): KAGVTQTPRYLIKTRGQQVTLSCSPISGHRSVSWYQQTPGQGLQFLFEYFSETQRNKGNFPGRFSGRQFSNSRSEMNVSTLELGDSALYLCASSLAVNYNEQFFGPGTRLTVL.

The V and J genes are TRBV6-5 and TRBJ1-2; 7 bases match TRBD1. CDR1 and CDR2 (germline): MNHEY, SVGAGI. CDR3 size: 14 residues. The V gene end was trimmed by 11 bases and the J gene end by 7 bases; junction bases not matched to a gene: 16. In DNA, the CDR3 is TGTGCCGCCCGCGACAGGGAGATGTTTCGTGGCTACACCTTC. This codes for CAARDREMFRGYTF.

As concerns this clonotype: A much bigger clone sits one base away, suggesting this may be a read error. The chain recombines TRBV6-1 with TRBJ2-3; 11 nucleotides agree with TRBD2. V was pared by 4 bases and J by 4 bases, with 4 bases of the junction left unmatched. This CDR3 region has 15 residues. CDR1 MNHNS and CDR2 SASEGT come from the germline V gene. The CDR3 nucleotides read TGTGCCAGCAGTGTACTAGCGGGGGCGGCAGATACGCAGTATTTT. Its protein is CASSVLAGAADTQYF.

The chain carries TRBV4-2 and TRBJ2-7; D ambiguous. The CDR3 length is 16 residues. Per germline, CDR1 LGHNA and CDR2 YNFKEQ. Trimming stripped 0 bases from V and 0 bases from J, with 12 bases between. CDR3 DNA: TGTGCCAGCAGCCAAGAGGCAACGGGCCTCTCCTACGAGCAGTACTTC. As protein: CASSQEATGLSYEQYF.

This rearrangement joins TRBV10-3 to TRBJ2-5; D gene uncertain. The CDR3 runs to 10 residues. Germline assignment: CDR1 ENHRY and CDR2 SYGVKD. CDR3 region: CVTRQVEQYF. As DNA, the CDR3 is TGTGTCACGCGGCAGGTTGAGCAGTACTTC.

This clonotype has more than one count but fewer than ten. The CDR3 region is CSAKGKSRNEQFF. CDR3 DNA: TGCAGTGCTAAAGGGAAGAGTAGGAATGAGCAGTTCTTC. The chain uses TRBV20-1 and TRBJ2-1; D is ambiguous. The CDR3 has 13 amino acids. Germline lookup yields CDR1 DFQATT and CDR2 SNEGSKA (reference sequence). The V and J ends lost 4 bases and 7 bases respectively, with 14 bases between them.

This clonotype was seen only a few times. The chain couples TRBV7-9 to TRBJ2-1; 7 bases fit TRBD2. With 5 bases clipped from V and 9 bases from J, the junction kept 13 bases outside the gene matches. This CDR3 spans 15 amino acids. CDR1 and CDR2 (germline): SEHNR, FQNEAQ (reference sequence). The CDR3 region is CASSMHLGGGGEQFF. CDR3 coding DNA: TGTGCCAGCAGCATGCACTTGGGCGGGGGAGGTGAGCAGTTCTTC.

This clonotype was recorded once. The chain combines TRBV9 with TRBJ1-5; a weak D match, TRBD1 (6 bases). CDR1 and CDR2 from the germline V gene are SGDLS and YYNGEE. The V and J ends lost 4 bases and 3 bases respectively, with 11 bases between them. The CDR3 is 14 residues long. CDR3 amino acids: CASSKGGSNQPQHF. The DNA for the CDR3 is TGTGCCAGCAGCAAGGGGGGCTCCAATCAGCCCCAGCATTTT. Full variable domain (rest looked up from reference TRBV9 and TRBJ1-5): DSGVTQTPKHLITATGQRVTLRCSPRSGDLSVYWYQQSLDQGLQFLIQYYNGEERAKGNILERFSAQQFPDLHSELNLSSLELGDSALYFCASSKGGSNQPQHFGDGTRLSIL.

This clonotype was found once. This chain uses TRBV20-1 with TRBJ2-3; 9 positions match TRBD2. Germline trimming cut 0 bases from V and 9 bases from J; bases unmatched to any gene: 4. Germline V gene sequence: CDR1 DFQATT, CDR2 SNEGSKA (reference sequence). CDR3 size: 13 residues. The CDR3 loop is CSARDPSGVTQYF. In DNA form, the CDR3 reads TGCAGTGCTAGAGACCCTAGCGGGGTCACGCAGTATTTT.

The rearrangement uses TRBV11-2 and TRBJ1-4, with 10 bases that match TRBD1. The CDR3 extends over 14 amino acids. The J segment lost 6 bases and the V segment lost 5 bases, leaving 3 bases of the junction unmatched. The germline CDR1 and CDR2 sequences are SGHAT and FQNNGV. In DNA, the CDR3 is TGTGCCAGCAGCCTGACAGGGGGCTATGAAAAACTGTTTTTT. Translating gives CASSLTGGYEKLFF. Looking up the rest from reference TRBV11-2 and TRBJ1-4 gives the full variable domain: EAGVAQSPRYKIIEKRQSVAFWCNPISGHATLYWYQQILGQGPKLLIQFQNNGVVDDSQLPKDRFSAERLKGVDSTLKIQPAKLEDSAVYLCASSLTGGYEKLFFGSGTQLSVL.

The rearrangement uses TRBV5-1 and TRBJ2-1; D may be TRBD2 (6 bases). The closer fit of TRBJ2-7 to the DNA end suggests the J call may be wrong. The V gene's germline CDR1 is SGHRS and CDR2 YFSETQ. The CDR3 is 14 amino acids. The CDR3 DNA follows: TGCGCCAGCAGCTTGGGGACTACCTCTGAAGAGCAGTACTTC. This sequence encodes CASSLGTTSEEQYF.

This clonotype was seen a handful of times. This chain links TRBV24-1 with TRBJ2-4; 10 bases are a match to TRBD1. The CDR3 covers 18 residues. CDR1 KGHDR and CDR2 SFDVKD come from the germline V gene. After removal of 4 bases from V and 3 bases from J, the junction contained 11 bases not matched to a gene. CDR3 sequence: CATSDSPARDRGKNIQYF. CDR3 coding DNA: TGTGCCACCAGTGACTCTCCCGCCCGGGACAGGGGCAAAAACATTCAGTACTTC.

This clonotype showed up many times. Here the CDR3 reads CASSEARPGEQYF. CDR3 bases: TGTGCCAGCAGTGAAGCGCGGCCGGGAGAGCAGTACTTC. This chain links TRBV6-1 with TRBJ2-7; D possibly corresponds to TRBD2 (5 bases). The germline V and J ends were trimmed by 0 bases and 7 bases, with 10 bases remaining between them. The CDR3 totals 13 residues. Germline CDR1 and CDR2: MNHNS and SASEGT.

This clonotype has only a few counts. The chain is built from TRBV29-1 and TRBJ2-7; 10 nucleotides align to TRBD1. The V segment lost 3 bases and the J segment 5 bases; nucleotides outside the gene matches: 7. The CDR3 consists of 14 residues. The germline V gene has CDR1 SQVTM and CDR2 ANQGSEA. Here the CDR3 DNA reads TGCAGCGTTGACTTAGGGGACAGGGGCGACGAGCAGTACTTC. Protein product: CSVDLGDRGDEQYF.

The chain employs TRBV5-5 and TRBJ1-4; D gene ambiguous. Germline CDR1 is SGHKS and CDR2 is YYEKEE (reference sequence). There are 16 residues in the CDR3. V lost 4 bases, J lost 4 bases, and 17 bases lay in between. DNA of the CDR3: TGTGCCAGCAGCCCCCGGCAGACGCTCGGTAATGAAAAACTGTTTTTT. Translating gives CASSPRQTLGNEKLFF. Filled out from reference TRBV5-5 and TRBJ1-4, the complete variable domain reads DAGVTQSPTHLIKTRGQQVTLRCSPISGHKSVSWYQQVLGQGPQFIFQYYEKEERGRGNFPDRFSARQFPNYSSELNVNALLLGDSALYLCASSPRQTLGNEKLFFGSGTQLSVL.